These T cell receptor beta chains were read from a single sample in a study of T cell repertoires in ileal Crohn's disease. Repertoires were generated with immunoSEQ multiplex PCR, while TCRdb's copy carries only in-frame clones and drops some. The sample contains 2,000 to 2,500 clones, 92% of which appear only once. The specimen sequenced was ileal tissue. These receptors all stem from an adult with Crohn's disease. CDR3s leave out the opening cysteine and the closing phenylalanine or tryptophan. Where a row states a size, it is once, few, many or the class of an expanded clone; other rows omit it.

j_call | clone_size | v_call | cdr3_aa
TRBJ2-5 | . | TRBV27 | ASGLRRKETQY
TRBJ2-5 | . | TRBV27 | ASSLFGRGYQETQY
TRBJ2-7 | . | TRBV4-3 | ASSQGRGDLYEQY
TRBJ1-2 | . | TRBV7-8 | ASSLAGGIYGYT
TRBJ2-7 | . | TRBV7-2 | ASSPLAEQY
TRBJ2-2 | . | TRBV20-1 | SVLGGGELF
TRBJ2-6 | once | TRBV28 | ASSFGSLTQSRANVLT
TRBJ2-2 | once | TRBV9 | ASSVGGAQTGELF
TRBJ2-3 | . | TRBV5-4 | ASSERGGNTDTQY
TRBJ1-3 | . | TRBV4-2 | ASSHPGQGLAGNTIY
TRBJ1-5 | . | TRBV21-1 | ASSKERPARGSNQPQH